The 21 T cell receptor beta chains in this list originate from one sample, sequenced in a study of vaccination and CD4 T cells after COVID-19. These TCRs' antigens remain unknown. The treatment was: roughly 10-day PBMC culture with coronavirus spike peptide pools or control peptides (ViraFEST assay). Cultured CD4+ T cell DNA underwent sequencing with the Oncomine TCR Beta short-read assay. Each CDR3 protein is one row after TCRdb ran MiXCR on the PCR reads. The table includes about 20,000 distinct CDR3 sequences, approximately 50% detected once. The sample was CD4+ T cells from blood, cultured in vitro. The receptors stem from a human donor who had recovered from COVID-19.

In this sample, this clonotype turned up a few times. The V and J genes are TRBV7-2 and TRBJ1-3; D is unresolved. Trimming removed 1 base from V and 0 bases from J, with 7 bases in between. Germline V gives CDR1 SGHTA, CDR2 FQGNSA. The CDR3 extends over 15 amino acids. The CDR3 loop is CASSLDGASGNTIYF. The CDR3 bases are TGTGCCAGCAGCTTAGATGGCGCCTCTGGAAACACCATATATTTT.

This rearrangement joins TRBV9 to TRBJ2-5; TRBD2 agrees at 7 bases. CDR1 SGDLS and CDR2 YYNGEE come from the germline V gene. Trimming at V came to 0 bases and at J to 9 bases, leaving 11 bases not matched to a gene. The CDR3 totals 15 residues. CDR3 sequence: CASSVDASPAGAQYF. CDR3 sequence (DNA): TGTGCCAGCAGCGTAGACGCAAGTCCGGCGGGGGCCCAGTACTTC.

The DNA for the CDR3 is TGCAGTGCTAGAGCCCTAGCGGGAAGGGTCGGTGCCTACAATGAGCAGTTCTTC. It is translated as CSARALAGRVGAYNEQFF. The J gene is TRBJ2-1, the V gene TRBV20-1; 9 bases fit TRBD2. The CDR3 spans 18 residues. CDR1 DFQATT and CDR2 SNEGSKA come from the germline V gene (reference sequence). Trimming took 1 base from V and 2 from J; bases not matched to a gene: 12.

J is TRBJ1-5 and V is TRBV12-3 or TRBV12-4; D is undetermined. V shed 4 bases and J shed 3 bases, with 4 bases lying between them. This CDR3 comprises 12 residues. The CDR3, as DNA: TGTGCCAGCAGTTGGGCCAATCAGCCCCAGCATTTT. It translates to CASSWANQPQHF.

The chain links TRBV7-9 to TRBJ2-5; 10 bases map to TRBD2. CDR1 SEHNR and CDR2 FQNEAQ come from the germline V gene (reference sequence). The V gene end was trimmed by 5 bases and the J gene end by 1 base; junction bases not matched to a gene: 7. This CDR3 region has 16 residues. CDR3 protein: CASSPRTSGIQETQYF. The CDR3 bases are TGTGCCAGCAGCCCAAGGACTAGCGGCATCCAAGAGACCCAGTACTTC. The variable domain in full, completed from reference TRBV7-9 and TRBJ2-5, reads DTGVSQNPRHKITKRGQNVTFRCDPISEHNRLYWYRQTLGQGPEFLTYFQNEAQLEKSRLLSDRFSAERPKGSFSTLEIQRTEQGDSAMYLCASSPRTSGIQETQYFGPGTRLLVL.

The chain employs TRBV7-2 and TRBJ2-3; 8 bases map to TRBD2. V trimming: 5 bases; J trimming: 4 bases; junction bases outside the gene matches: 11. The germline V gene has CDR1 SGHTA and CDR2 FQGNSA. This CDR3 region has 16 residues. This CDR3 reads CASSHTGTSLPDTQYF. The CDR3 DNA reads TGTGCCAGCAGCCATACAGGGACTAGTCTTCCAGATACGCAGTATTTT. Based on the CDR3 plus reference TRBV7-2 and TRBJ2-3, the full variable domain is GAGVSQSPSNKVTEKGKDVELRCDPISGHTALYWYRQSLGQGLEFLIYFQGNSAPDKSGLPSDRFSAERTGGSVSTLTIQRTQQEDSAVYLCASSHTGTSLPDTQYFGPGTRLTVL.

The chain carries TRBV29-1 and TRBJ1-2; TRBD1 is a possible D gene (6 bases). V dropped 7 bases and J dropped 4 bases, with 16 bases sitting between them. Germline V CDR1 and CDR2: SQVTM, ANQGSEA. This CDR3 is 13 amino acids long. The CDR3 sequence: CSAVTGFTYGYTF. In nucleotides, the CDR3 is TGCAGCGCGGTGACAGGCTTTACCTATGGCTACACCTTC.

The chain is built from TRBV19 and TRBJ2-7; D gene unclear. This CDR3 contains 14 residues. V gave up 0 bases and J gave up 4 bases, with 10 bases separating them. CDR1 and CDR2 (germline): LNHDA, SQIVND (reference sequence). CDR3 amino acids: CASSIEGAGYEQYF. Here the CDR3 DNA reads TGTGCCAGTAGTATAGAAGGCGCCGGATACGAGCAGTACTTC.

This clonotype was detected only a few times. The V and J genes are TRBV10-3 and TRBJ2-5; D call uncertain. CDR1 is ENHRY and CDR2 is SYGVKD in the germline V gene. This CDR3 has 12 amino acids. V was cut by 11 bases and J by 4 bases, with 14 bases left in between. For the CDR3, the DNA is TGTGCCTTGGTGGCCCGGCTAGAGACCCAGTACTTC. Amino acids: CALVARLETQYF.

The chain carries TRBV2 and TRBJ1-3; maybe TRBD1 (5 bases). V was clipped by 0 bases and J by 2 bases, with 11 bases between them. Germline loops: CDR1 SNHLY, CDR2 FYNNEI. The CDR3 is 16 residues long. The chain's CDR3 is CASSEARKGAGNTIYF. The CDR3 DNA is TGTGCCAGCAGTGAAGCGAGGAAAGGGGCTGGAAACACCATATATTTT.

This clonotype turned up a few times. This rearrangement joins TRBV19 to TRBJ1-5; 10 bases map to TRBD1. CDR1 is LNHDA, CDR2 SQIVND, per germline (reference sequence). This CDR3 region has 15 residues. V was clipped by 4 bases and J by 5 bases; unmatched bases: 5. This chain's CDR3 is CASSRGGQGHQPQHF. CDR3 DNA: TGTGCCAGTAGTAGGGGGGGACAGGGGCATCAGCCCCAGCATTTT.

The J gene is TRBJ2-7, the V gene TRBV2; D assignment may be TRBD1 or TRBD2 (6 bases each). This CDR3 has 13 amino acids. V lost 8 bases, J lost 2 bases, and 13 bases lay in between. Germline loops: CDR1 SNHLY, CDR2 FYNNEI. The CDR3 region has the DNA TGTGCCAGCGGGGGGCAGGGCACCTACGAGCAGTACTTC. Translated: CASGGQGTYEQYF.

The chain is built from TRBV12-3 or TRBV12-4 and TRBJ2-3; 7 bases map to TRBD1. The CDR3 extends over 15 amino acids. V shed 3 bases and J 2 bases; nucleotides not matched to a gene: 5. The CDR3 DNA sequence: TGTGCCAGCAGTTTTATGGGACAGACCACAGATACGCAGTATTTT. Its translation: CASSFMGQTTDTQYF.

The chain uses TRBV19 and TRBJ1-1, with 9 bases that match TRBD1. Germline V gene sequence: CDR1 LNHDA, CDR2 SQIVND (reference sequence). Trimming took 6 bases from V and 5 from J; bases not matched to a gene: 10. The CDR3 totals 15 residues. The DNA for the CDR3 is TGTGCCAGTAGGGAACAGGGGGCAAGCCGGACTGAAGCTTTCTTT. This translates into CASREQGASRTEAFF.

In the case of this clonotype: Germline and junction disagree at one end, which may indicate a read error. This rearrangement joins TRBV28 to TRBJ2-7, with D possibly matching TRBD2 (5 bases). Germline assignment: CDR1 MDHEN and CDR2 SYDVKM. CDR3 length: 14 residues. The CDR3 nucleotides are TGTGCCAGCAGTTCGGCTAGCCTTACCTACAAGCAGTACTTC. Its protein is CASSSASLTYKQYF.

The chain uses TRBV14 and TRBJ2-2, with 9 bases fitting TRBD2. V was pared by 1 base and J by 4 bases, with 10 bases of the junction left unmatched. This CDR3 is 18 amino acids long. Germline assignment: CDR1 SGHDN and CDR2 FVKESK. The DNA for the CDR3 is TGTGCCAGCAGCCAAGTGAGATTCCTAGCGGGACCCACCGGGGAGCTGTTTTTT. It translates to CASSQVRFLAGPTGELFF.

The rearrangement uses TRBV6-1 and TRBJ2-5, with D perhaps TRBD1 (5 bases). The CDR3 is 13 residues long. The V end lost 10 bases, the J end lost 5 bases, and 17 bases lay between the germline ends. CDR1 and CDR2 (germline): MNHNS, SASEGT. CDR3 amino acids: CATLGRAGETQYF. DNA for the CDR3: TGTGCCACCCTTGGCAGGGCAGGGGAGACCCAGTACTTC.

This clonotype was seen only once. V and J are TRBV5-6 and TRBJ2-3; no reliable D call. This CDR3 has 14 residues. V gave up 0 bases and J gave up 0 bases, with 5 bases separating them. The germline V gene has CDR1 SGHDT and CDR2 YYEEEE. DNA of the CDR3: TGTGCCAGCAGCTTGGCGAGTAGCACAGATACGCAGTATTTT. As protein: CASSLASSTDTQYF.

CDR3 loop: CASSLLAEPFTDTQYF. The CDR3 DNA reads TGTGCCAGCAGCTTGCTAGCGGAGCCATTCACAGATACGCAGTATTTT. The rearrangement joins TRBV5-6 to TRBJ2-3, with 7 bases fitting TRBD2. The ends lost 1 base at V and 2 bases at J; junction bases unmatched: 7. Germline values: CDR1 SGHDT, CDR2 YYEEEE. The CDR3 is 16 amino acids. Full variable domain (outside the CDR3, taken from reference TRBV5-6 and TRBJ2-3): DAGVTQSPTHLIKTRGQQVTLRCSPKSGHDTVSWYQQALGQGPQFIFQYYEEEERQRGNFPDRFSGHQFPNYSSELNVNALLLGDSALYLCASSLLAEPFTDTQYFGPGTRLTVL.

This clonotype was recorded only once. This chain joins TRBV2 and TRBJ1-1; the D gene is possibly TRBD1 (6 bases). The CDR3 sequence is 14 residues long. The V gene lost 5 bases and the J gene lost 5 bases, with 15 bases spanning the gap. The germline gives CDR1 SNHLY, CDR2 FYNNEI. CDR3 protein: CASSKTGPGTEAFF. CDR3 DNA sequence: TGTGCCAGCAGTAAAACAGGGCCTGGAACTGAAGCTTTCTTT.

The V gene is TRBV10-1, the J gene TRBJ2-3, with TRBD1 matching 8 bases. From germline, CDR1 is WNHNN and CDR2 SYGVQD (reference sequence). V lost 6 bases to trimming and J lost 2 bases; unmatched junction nucleotides: 7. The length of the CDR3 is 15 residues. CDR3 residues: CASSFQGATTDTQYF. DNA of the CDR3: TGCGCCAGCAGCTTCCAGGGGGCGACCACAGATACGCAGTATTTT.